This T cell receptor beta chain was recovered during a study of T cells in Graves' hyperthyroidism and ophthalmopathy. Findings and limits, study-wide: The model forecast ophthalmopathy, anticipating it by a median about 7 months before onset.

Notes on this clonotype: What it binds is not known. This may arise from a read error, as a much more abundant clone is one base away.

The CDR3 length is 13 residues. CDR1 SGHAT and CDR2 FQDESV come from the germline V gene (reference sequence). Regions amplified from RNA transcripts were the TCR beta CDR3 regions. When the TCR CDR3 underwent first-round RT-PCR, the HTBI primer set was used. MiXCR, applied by TCRdb to the multiplex PCR reads, yields one record per CDR3 protein. Here the sample spans roughly 170,000 distinct CDR3 sequences, around 8.9% being singletons. Newly diagnosed patients aged 18 to 65 had hyperthyroidism of under 2 months' duration. Exclusion followed for patients with uncontrolled infection, other autoimmune disease, pregnancy or lactation.

The clonotype originates from a woman between 18 and 29 years old with Graves' hyperthyroidism that later progressed to Graves' ophthalmopathy. The material sequenced was blood. J is TRBJ2-7 and V is TRBV11-1; D uncertain. The CDR3 region is CTSRSRVSYEQYF. The CDR3 DNA reads TGTACCAGCAGAAGTCGAGTATCCTACGAGCAGTACTTC.